This is a list of T cell receptor beta chains from one sample in a study of cytomegalovirus exposure and HLA in healthy donors. Sequenced by immunoSEQ multiplex PCR; TCRdb stores in-frame clones only, minus some. The sample lists 130,000 or so clones, approximately 8.7% occurring once. The specimen was PBMCs. The receptors shown here come from a man aged 35 to 55 in good health and CMV-seronegative. CDR3s include the opening cysteine and the closing phenylalanine or tryptophan. Each record gives: clone size, J gene, D gene, V gene, CDR3 protein, CDR3 DNA. D genes are given only for firm matches. Clone sizes are given selectively: once, few, many, or a class where the clone is expanded.

abundance: NA
j_gene: TRBJ2-1
d_gene: NA
v_gene: TRBV9
CDR3aa: CASSIEPRGSEQFF
CDR3nt: TGTGCCAGCAGCATCGAACCCCGAGGATCCGAGCAGTTCTTC

abundance: few
j_gene: TRBJ1-1
d_gene: TRBD1
v_gene: TRBV7-2
CDR3aa: CASSHGQGWDTEAFF
CDR3nt: TGTGCCAGCAGCCATGGACAGGGGTGGGACACTGAAGCTTTCTTT

abundance: NA
j_gene: TRBJ2-2
d_gene: TRBD1
v_gene: TRBV7-9
CDR3aa: CASSPGTGGIGELFF
CDR3nt: TGTGCCAGCAGCCCCGGGACAGGGGGTATCGGGGAGCTGTTTTTT

abundance: NA
j_gene: TRBJ1-2
d_gene: NA
v_gene: TRBV4-1
CDR3aa: CASSQIGDYGYTF
CDR3nt: TGCGCCAGCAGCCAAATAGGGGACTATGGCTACACCTTC

abundance: NA
j_gene: TRBJ2-2
d_gene: NA
v_gene: TRBV2
CDR3aa: CASSLKRNRGTGELFF
CDR3nt: TGTGCCAGCAGCCTGAAGAGAAATAGGGGTACCGGGGAGCTGTTTTTT

abundance: NA
j_gene: TRBJ1-4
d_gene: NA
v_gene: TRBV5-4
CDR3aa: CASSSQGATNEKLFF
CDR3nt: TGTGCCAGCAGCTCTCAGGGTGCAACTAATGAAAAACTGTTTTTT

abundance: NA
j_gene: TRBJ1-5
d_gene: NA
v_gene: TRBV6-5
CDR3aa: CASSLQTGQPQHF
CDR3nt: TGTGCCAGCAGTTTACAGACGGGGCAGCCCCAGCATTTT

abundance: NA
j_gene: TRBJ2-3
d_gene: TRBD1
v_gene: TRBV13
CDR3aa: CASSLDGRGHITDTQYF
CDR3nt: TGTGCCAGCAGCTTAGACGGCAGGGGGCACATCACAGATACGCAGTATTTT

abundance: NA
j_gene: TRBJ1-2
d_gene: NA
v_gene: TRBV28
CDR3aa: CASSLPTGSYGYTF
CDR3nt: TGTGCCAGCAGTTTACCCACAGGGAGCTATGGCTACACCTTC

abundance: few
j_gene: TRBJ1-1
d_gene: NA
v_gene: TRBV5-1
CDR3aa: CASSPDTQNTEAFF
CDR3nt: TGCGCCAGCAGCCCCGACACACAGAACACTGAAGCTTTCTTT

abundance: few
j_gene: TRBJ2-7
d_gene: TRBD1
v_gene: TRBV18
CDR3aa: CASSEQPGQAGACYEQYF
CDR3nt: TGTGCCAGCTCAGAACAACCGGGACAGGCAGGAGCCTGCTACGAGCAGTACTTC

abundance: NA
j_gene: TRBJ2-3
d_gene: TRBD2
v_gene: TRBV19
CDR3aa: CATQGGGTDTQYF
CDR3nt: TGTGCCACCCAGGGAGGGGGCACAGATACGCAGTATTTT

abundance: NA
j_gene: TRBJ2-3
d_gene: TRBD2
v_gene: TRBV4-1
CDR3aa: CASSLGTSGDTDTQYF
CDR3nt: TGCGCCAGCAGCCTGGGGACTAGCGGGGACACAGATACGCAGTATTTT

abundance: few
j_gene: TRBJ1-5
d_gene: NA
v_gene: TRBV27
CDR3aa: CASSVGGAGRQPQHF
CDR3nt: TGTGCCAGCAGTGTGGGTGGGGCAGGGCGACAGCCCCAGCATTTT

abundance: few
j_gene: TRBJ2-1
d_gene: NA
v_gene: TRBV7-2
CDR3aa: CASSPSLGLAYLDEQFF
CDR3nt: TGTGCCAGCAGCCCATCGCTAGGACTGGCCTATCTTGATGAGCAGTTCTTC

abundance: few
j_gene: TRBJ1-1
d_gene: NA
v_gene: TRBV6-1
CDR3aa: CASSEALDARLEAFF
CDR3nt: TGTGCCAGCAGTGAAGCGCTTGACGCCCGACTTGAGGCTTTCTTT